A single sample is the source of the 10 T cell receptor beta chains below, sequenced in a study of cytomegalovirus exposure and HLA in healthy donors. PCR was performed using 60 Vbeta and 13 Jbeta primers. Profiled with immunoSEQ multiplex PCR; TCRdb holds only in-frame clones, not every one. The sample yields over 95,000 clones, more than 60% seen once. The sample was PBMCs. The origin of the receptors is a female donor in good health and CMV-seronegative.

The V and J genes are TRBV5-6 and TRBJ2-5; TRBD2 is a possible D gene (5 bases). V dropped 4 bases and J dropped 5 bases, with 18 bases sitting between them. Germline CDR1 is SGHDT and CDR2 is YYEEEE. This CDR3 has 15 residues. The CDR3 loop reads CASSLRAGVVETQYF. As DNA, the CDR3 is TGTGCCAGCAGCCTCCGCGCCGGGGTGGTGGAGACCCAGTACTTC.

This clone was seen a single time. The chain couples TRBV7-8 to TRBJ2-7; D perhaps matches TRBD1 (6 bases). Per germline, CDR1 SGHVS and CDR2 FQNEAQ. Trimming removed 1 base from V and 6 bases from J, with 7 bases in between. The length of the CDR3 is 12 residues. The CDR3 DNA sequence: TGTGCCAGCAGCTTAGGGGACACCGAGCAGTACTTC. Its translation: CASSLGDTEQYF.

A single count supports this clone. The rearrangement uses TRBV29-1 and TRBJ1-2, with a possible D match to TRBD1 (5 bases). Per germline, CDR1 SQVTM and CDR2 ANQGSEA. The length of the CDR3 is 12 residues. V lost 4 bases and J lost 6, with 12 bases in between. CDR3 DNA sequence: TGCAGCGTTGGGGGCGAAAGAGATGGCTACACCTTC. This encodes CSVGGERDGYTF.

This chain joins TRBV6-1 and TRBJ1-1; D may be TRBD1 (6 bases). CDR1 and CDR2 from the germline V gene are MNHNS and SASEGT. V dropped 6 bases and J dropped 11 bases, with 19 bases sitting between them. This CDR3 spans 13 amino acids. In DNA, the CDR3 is TGTGCCAGCAGCTCTCGGGGGGCCTCGGAGGCTTTCTTT. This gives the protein CASSSRGASEAFF.

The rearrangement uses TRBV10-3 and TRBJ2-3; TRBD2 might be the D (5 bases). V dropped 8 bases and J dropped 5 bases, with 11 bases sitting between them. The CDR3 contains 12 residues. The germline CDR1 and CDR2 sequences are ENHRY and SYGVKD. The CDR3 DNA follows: TGTGCCATCGGAGCTAGCTTAGATACGCAGTATTTT. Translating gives CAIGASLDTQYF.

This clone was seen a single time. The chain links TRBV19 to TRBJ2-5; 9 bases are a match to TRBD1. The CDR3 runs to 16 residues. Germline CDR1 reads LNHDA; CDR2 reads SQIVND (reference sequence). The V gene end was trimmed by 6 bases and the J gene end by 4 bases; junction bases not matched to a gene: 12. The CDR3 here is CASSPQQGARIETQYF. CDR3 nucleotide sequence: TGTGCCAGTAGCCCGCAACAGGGGGCGCGAATAGAGACCCAGTACTTC.

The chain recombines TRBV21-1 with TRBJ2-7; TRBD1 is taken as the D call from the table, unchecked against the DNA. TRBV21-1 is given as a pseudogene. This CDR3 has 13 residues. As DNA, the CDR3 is TGTGCCAGCAGCAAAGGGCAGGGTTACGAGCAGTACTTC. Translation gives CASSKGQGYEQYF.

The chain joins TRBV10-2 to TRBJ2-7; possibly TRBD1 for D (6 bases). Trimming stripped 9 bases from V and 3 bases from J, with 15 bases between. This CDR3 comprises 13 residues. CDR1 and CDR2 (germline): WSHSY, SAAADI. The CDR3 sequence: CASTGLVDYEQYF. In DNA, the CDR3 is TGCGCCAGTACAGGGTTGGTGGACTACGAGCAGTACTTC.

The CDR3 is CASSQDLGRLSKNIQYF. In DNA form, the CDR3 reads TGTGCCAGCAGCCAAGATCTTGGCAGACTTTCCAAAAACATTCAGTACTTC. The genes are TRBV4-2 and TRBJ2-4; unclear D gene. The length of the CDR3 is 17 residues. The V gene lost 0 bases and the J gene lost 2 bases, with 14 bases spanning the gap. Germline CDR1 and CDR2: LGHNA and YNFKEQ.

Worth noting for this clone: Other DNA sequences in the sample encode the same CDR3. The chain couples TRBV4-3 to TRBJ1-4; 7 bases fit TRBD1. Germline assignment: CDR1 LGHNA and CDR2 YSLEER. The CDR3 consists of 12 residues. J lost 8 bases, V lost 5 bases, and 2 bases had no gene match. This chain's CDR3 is CASSTTGEKLFF. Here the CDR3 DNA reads TGCGCCAGCAGCACGACAGGGGAAAAACTGTTTTTT.